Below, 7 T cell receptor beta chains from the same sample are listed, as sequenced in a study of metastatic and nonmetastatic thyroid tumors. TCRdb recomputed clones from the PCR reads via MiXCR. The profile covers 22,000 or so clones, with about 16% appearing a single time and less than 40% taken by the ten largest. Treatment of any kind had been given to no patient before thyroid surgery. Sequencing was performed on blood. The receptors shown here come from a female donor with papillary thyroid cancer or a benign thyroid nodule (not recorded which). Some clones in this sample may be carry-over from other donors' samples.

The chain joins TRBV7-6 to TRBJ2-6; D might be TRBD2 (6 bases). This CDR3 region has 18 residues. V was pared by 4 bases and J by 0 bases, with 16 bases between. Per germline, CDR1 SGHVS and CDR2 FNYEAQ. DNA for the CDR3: TGTGCCAGCAGCTCGATCCCGGGACTCCGCTCTGGGGCCAACGTCCTGACTTTC. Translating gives CASSSIPGLRSGANVLTF.

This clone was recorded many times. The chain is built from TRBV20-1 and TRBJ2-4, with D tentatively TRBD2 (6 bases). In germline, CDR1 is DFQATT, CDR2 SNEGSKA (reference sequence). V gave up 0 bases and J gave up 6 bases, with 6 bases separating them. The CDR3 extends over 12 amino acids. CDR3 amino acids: CSARDGGNIQYF. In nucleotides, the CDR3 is TGCAGTGCTAGAGACGGGGGAAACATTCAGTACTTC.

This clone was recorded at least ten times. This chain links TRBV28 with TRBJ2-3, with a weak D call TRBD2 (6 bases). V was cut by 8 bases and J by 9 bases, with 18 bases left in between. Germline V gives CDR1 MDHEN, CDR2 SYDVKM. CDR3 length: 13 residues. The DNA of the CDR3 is TGTGCCAGCGGAGTTCCGTCGGGGGAAACGCAGTATTTT. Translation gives CASGVPSGETQYF.

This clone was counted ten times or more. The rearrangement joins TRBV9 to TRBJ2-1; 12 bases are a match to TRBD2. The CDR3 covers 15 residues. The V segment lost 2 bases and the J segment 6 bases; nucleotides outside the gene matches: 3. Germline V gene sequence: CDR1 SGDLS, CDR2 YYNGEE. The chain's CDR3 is CASSVTSGRSNEQFF. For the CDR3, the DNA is TGTGCCAGCAGCGTCACTAGCGGGAGGTCCAATGAGCAGTTCTTC.

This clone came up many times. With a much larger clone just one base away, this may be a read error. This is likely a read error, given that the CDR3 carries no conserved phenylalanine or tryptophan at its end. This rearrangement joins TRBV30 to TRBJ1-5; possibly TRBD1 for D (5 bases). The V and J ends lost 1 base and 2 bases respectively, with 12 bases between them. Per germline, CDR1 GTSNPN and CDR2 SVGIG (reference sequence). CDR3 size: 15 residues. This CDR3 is CAWSDPAGGNQPQHL. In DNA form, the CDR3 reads TGTGCCTGGAGTGATCCTGCGGGGGGCAATCAGCCCCAGCATCTT.

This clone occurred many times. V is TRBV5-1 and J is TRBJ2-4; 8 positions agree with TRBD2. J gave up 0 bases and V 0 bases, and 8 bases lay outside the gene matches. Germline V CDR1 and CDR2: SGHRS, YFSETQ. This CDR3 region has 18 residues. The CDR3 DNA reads TGCGCCAGCAGCTTGGCCCTAACTAGCGGACTAGCCAAAAACATTCAGTACTTC. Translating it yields CASSLALTSGLAKNIQYF.

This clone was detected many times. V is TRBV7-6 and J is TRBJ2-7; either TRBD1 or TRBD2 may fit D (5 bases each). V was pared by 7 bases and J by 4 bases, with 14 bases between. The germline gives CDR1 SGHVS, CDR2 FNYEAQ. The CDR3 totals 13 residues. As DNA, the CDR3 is TGTGCCAGCACCCCGGGACGCCCATACGAGCAGTACTTC. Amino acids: CASTPGRPYEQYF.